The text below deals with one T cell receptor (beta chain). Antigen: not known. This table comes from immunoSEQ multiplex PCR, and its TCRdb copy is limited to in-frame clones, with some not included. The sample yields fewer than 25,000 clones, 73% seen once. This entry belongs to a study of vaccination effects on CD4 cells after COVID-19. Trimming took 5 bases from V and 2 from J, leaving 12 bases between them. Germline V CDR1 and CDR2: MNHNY, SVGAGI (reference sequence). This CDR3 comprises 14 residues. Broader study findings: In the study, convalescent patients were few, and early post-infection timepoints were absent.

ViraFEST used viral peptide pools to expand antigen-specific CD4+ T cells before sequencing. Subsequent to a culture period of 10 days, CD4+ T cells were isolated. The study found no prior SARS-CoV-2 infection in the vaccine recipients, who tested negative for nucleocapsid antibodies. A density of more than 1.5 million PBMC per well was used; these cells were cultured with roughly 10 IU/ml IL-2 and around 9.6 ug/ml peptides. Half-medium changes using IL-2 medium occurred on days 3 and 7. Sample: CD4+ T cells from PBMCs cultured with HCoV-229E spike peptides, taken before COVID-19 vaccination. The chain combines TRBV6-6 with TRBJ1-1; D is ambiguous. The sequence was collected from a human donor who received a COVID-19 vaccine. As DNA, the CDR3 is TGTGCCAGCAGTATAAGGACCGCAAACACTGAAGCTTTCTTT. This gives the protein CASSIRTANTEAFF.